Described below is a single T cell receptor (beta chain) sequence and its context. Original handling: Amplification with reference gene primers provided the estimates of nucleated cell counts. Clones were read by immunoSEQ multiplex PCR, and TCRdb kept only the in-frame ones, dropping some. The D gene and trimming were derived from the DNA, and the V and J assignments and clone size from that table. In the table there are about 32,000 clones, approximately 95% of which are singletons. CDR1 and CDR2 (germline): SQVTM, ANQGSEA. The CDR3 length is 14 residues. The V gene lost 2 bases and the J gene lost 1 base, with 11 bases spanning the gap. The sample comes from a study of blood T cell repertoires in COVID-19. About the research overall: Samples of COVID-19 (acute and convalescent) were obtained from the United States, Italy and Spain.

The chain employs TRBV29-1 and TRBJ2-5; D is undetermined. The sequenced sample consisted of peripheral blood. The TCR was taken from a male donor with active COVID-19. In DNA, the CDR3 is TGCAGCGTTGAATTAATACAGCTCCAAGAGACCCAGTACTTC. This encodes CSVELIQLQETQYF. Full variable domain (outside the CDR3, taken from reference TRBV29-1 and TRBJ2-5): SAVISQKPSRDICQRGTSLTIQCQVDSQVTMMFWYRQQPGQSLTLIATANQGSEATYESGFVIDKFPISRPNLTFSTLTVSNMSPEDSSIYLCSVELIQLQETQYFGPGTRLLVL.